A single T cell receptor beta chain is shown here with its context. Many counts were recorded for this clonotype. The antigen this receptor binds is unknown. No base quality information exists; no much larger clone differs at one position. These data belong to a study of prognosis after radiotherapy for stage I lung cancer (dated by TCRdb to the early 2020s). A note on the overall study: Roughly 20 stage I NSCLC patients were enrolled in Nanjing, China, between early 2018 and January 2019. Peripheral blood TCR beta repertoires were profiled in stage I NSCLC patients before and after stereotactic body radiotherapy, and the study then linked these repertoires to distant failure. For each of the approximately 19 patients, one blood sample was taken before SBRT and one after, so the study sequenced around 40 samples in total. SBRT was given in 3 to 5 fractions with a biologically effective dose of at least 100 Gy, using image-guided IMRT or VMAT. Distant metastases were developed by four of the 19 patients after SBRT, at a median of about seven months, whereas no significant progression was observed in the other 15 patients. On tumor histology, 11 to 13 patients had adenocarcinoma and about seven had squamous cell carcinoma. About five patients had oligometastatic NSCLC after surgical resection of the primary tumor, and fourteen had newly diagnosed primary stage I lung tumors. The cohort comprised 13 men and more than 5 women with a median age of nearly 75 years, ranging from about 53 to 84 years. In every patient, SBRT was given without any concurrent therapy. Every patient was regarded as medically inoperable, because of comorbidities in about 12 cases and refusal of surgery in six to eight cases. What the study reported, not specific to this receptor: TRBV and TRBJ usage frequencies reportedly differed by metastasis status, in two V genes at baseline and in roughly nine V and two J genes after SBRT. The small cohort and short follow-up limited the study, so independent validation of the findings is needed. None of the reported P values were adjusted for multiple comparisons. After SBRT, the count of unique TCR clones dropped from a median of roughly 9,300 beforehand to roughly 6,800 afterward (Wilcoxon paired P=0.011). No determination of tumor specificity was made for expanded TCR clones. Post-SBRT Shannon entropy and its change from baseline were lower in patients who developed distant metastases; baseline Shannon entropy was not associated with metastases.

Reading from cysteine to phenylalanine, the CDR3 counts 14 amino acids. Only the CDR3 part of the read is kept: 42 bases, read in frame from the first base. V is reduced by 7 bases and J by 0 bases, leaving a spacing of 14 bases between them. CDR1 SGHNT and CDR2 YYREEE were looked up in the germline V gene (reference sequence). The TCR beta CDR3 region was amplified from genomic DNA by two rounds of multiplex PCR. In the first round of PCR, primers specific to each TRBV and TRBJ gene were used, and the primer sequences are filed in Chinese patent CN105087789A. Universal primers were used in the second round of PCR. The Roche High Pure PCR Template Preparation Kit was used to extract genomic DNA from frozen PBMCs. Libraries were sequenced paired-end with 151 bp reads on an Illumina HiSeq 3000. The authors' pipeline ran thus. CutAdapt was used to remove raw reads lacking the multiplex PCR primer sequences. Using PEAR, the high-quality paired reads were merged into contigs. MiXCR assigned TRB V, D and J gene segments to each contig by aligning to reference sequences. CDR3 sequences were clustered by base quality and sequence similarity to remove sequencing errors. Shannon entropy, normalized by the natural log of the productive TCR sequence number, served as the measure of diversity. Clonality was computed as one minus the ratio of Shannon entropy to the natural log of the number of unique clonotypes. Using the Youden index from ROC curves, the researchers picked the repertoire-metric cut-offs for progression-free survival, and all analyses were carried out in R 3.5.3. The public reads were reanalyzed by TCRdb: fastp trimming at Q25, MiXCR alignment, in-frame beta chains only. Every distinct CDR3 protein forms one entry, paired with its most common genes and DNA. The V and J calls were determined by TCRdb, not by the authors. Present in this sample are some 39,000 distinct CDR3 sequences, 24% of which were seen just once. The leading ten clones occupy approximately 26% of the sample.

All patients had node-negative disease on CT and PET/CT, and none had a history of other malignancies or prior chemotherapy or radiotherapy. At each of two time points, around 6 milliliters of peripheral venous blood were collected into EDTA tubes. PBMCs were isolated by Ficoll-Paque Plus density-gradient centrifugation. Right after collection, samples were kept at -80 degrees C until analysis. The chain is encoded by TRBV5-4 joined to TRBJ2-7; the D region possibly corresponds to TRBD1 (7 bases align). This material consisted of PBMCs, taken before or after stereotactic body radiation therapy (not recorded which). This clonotype was obtained from a donor aged 50 or older with non-small cell lung cancer. The CDR3 protein is CASYQGGISYEQYF. The sequenced DNA: TGTGCCAGCTATCAGGGGGGAATCTCCTACGAGCAGTACTTC.